These 7 T cell receptor beta chains originate from one sample sequenced in a study of cytomegalovirus exposure and HLA in healthy donors. PCR was performed using 60 Vbeta and 13 Jbeta primers. Clones were read by immunoSEQ multiplex PCR, and TCRdb kept only the in-frame ones, dropping some. The sample has approximately 45,000 clones, and its top ten clones hold 2.1%. Sequencing was performed on PBMCs. These receptor sequences come from a woman aged 40 to 50 in good health and CMV-seronegative.

The chain is built from TRBV10-3 and TRBJ2-3; a weak D match, TRBD2 (7 bases). The V gene's germline CDR1 is ENHRY and CDR2 SYGVKD. This CDR3 contains 16 residues. V lost 2 bases and J lost 5, with 17 bases in between. The CDR3 region has the DNA TGTGCCATCAGTGAGGCCAACCAGGGAGGGGGAGATACGCAGTATTTT. It codes for CAISEANQGGGDTQYF.

V and J are TRBV5-1 and TRBJ1-1; 7 nucleotides align to TRBD1. The CDR3 covers 14 residues. V was pared by 4 bases and J by 2 bases, with 5 bases of the junction left unmatched. Germline V lookup: CDR1 SGHRS, CDR2 YFSETQ. As DNA, the CDR3 is TGCGCCAGCAGCCCTGGGACAGCCAACACTGAAGCTTTCTTT. Protein: CASSPGTANTEAFF.

V gene TRBV6-5 combines with J gene TRBJ1-2; TRBD1 agrees at 9 bases. The CDR3 extends over 12 amino acids. The trim removed 6 bases at V and 10 bases at J, leaving 6 bases unmatched. The germline V gene encodes CDR1 MNHEY and CDR2 SVGAGI. CDR3 sequence: CASRIGQGIYTF. CDR3 nucleotides: TGTGCCAGCAGAATCGGACAGGGGATCTACACCTTC.

The chain links TRBV5-1 to TRBJ1-1, with D possibly matching TRBD1 (5 bases). Trimming removed 4 bases from V and 3 bases from J, with 16 bases in between. Germline CDR1 reads SGHRS; CDR2 reads YFSETQ. The CDR3 totals 15 residues. This CDR3 is CASSPAGPLHTEAFF. The CDR3 bases are TGCGCCAGCAGCCCGGCAGGGCCTCTGCACACTGAAGCTTTCTTT. The full variable domain, with the rest looked up from reference TRBV5-1 and TRBJ1-1, is KAGVTQTPRYLIKTRGQQVTLSCSPISGHRSVSWYQQTPGQGLQFLFEYFSETQRNKGNFPGRFSGRQFSNSRSEMNVSTLELGDSALYLCASSPAGPLHTEAFFGQGTRLTVV.

V gene TRBV1 combines with J gene TRBJ2-7; TRBD1 is the table's D call, not checked against the DNA. TRBV1 is listed as a pseudogene. This CDR3 has 15 amino acids. In DNA form, the CDR3 reads TGCACCAGTCCCCAGAGAACAGGTGGTCCCTACGAGCAGTACTTC. As protein: CTSPQRTGGPYEQYF.

With respect to this clone: Other DNA sequences within the sample encode an identical CDR3. This sequence joins TRBV7-2 and TRBJ1-5, with D perhaps matching TRBD1 (5 bases). The CDR3 is 14 residues long. V gave up 5 bases and J gave up 4 bases, with 12 bases separating them. CDR1 is SGHTA and CDR2 is FQGNSA in the germline V gene. The CDR3 region has the DNA TGTGCCAGCAGCCCCCGACGGGGGAATCAGCCCCAGCATTTT. Translation: CASSPRRGNQPQHF.

The J gene is TRBJ2-5, the V gene TRBV18; D uncertain. Germline CDR1 reads KGHSH; CDR2 reads LQKENI. Between the trimmed V and J ends, which lost 3 bases and 2 bases, there was a span of 13 bases. The CDR3 runs 15 residues. CDR3 protein: CASSPARGGQETQYF. The CDR3 DNA reads TGTGCCAGCTCACCGGCCAGAGGCGGTCAAGAGACCCAGTACTTC. The whole variable domain, filled in from reference TRBV18 and TRBJ2-5, reads NAGVMQNPRHLVRRRGQEARLRCSPMKGHSHVYWYRQLPEEGLKFMVYLQKENIIDESGMPKERFSAEFPKEGPSILRIQQVVRGDSAAYFCASSPARGGQETQYFGPGTRLLVL.